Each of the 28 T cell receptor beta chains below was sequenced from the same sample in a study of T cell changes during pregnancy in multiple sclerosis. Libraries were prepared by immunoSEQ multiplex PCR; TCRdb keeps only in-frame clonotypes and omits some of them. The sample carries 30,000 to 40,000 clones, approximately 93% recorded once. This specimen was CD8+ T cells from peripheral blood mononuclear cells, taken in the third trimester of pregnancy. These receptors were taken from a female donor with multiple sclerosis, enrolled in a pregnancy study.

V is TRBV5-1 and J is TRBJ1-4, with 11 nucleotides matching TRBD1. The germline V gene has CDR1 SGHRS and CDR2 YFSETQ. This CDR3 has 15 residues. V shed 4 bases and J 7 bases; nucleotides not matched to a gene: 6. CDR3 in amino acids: CASSRWTGGGEKLFF. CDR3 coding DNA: TGCGCCAGCAGCCGATGGACAGGGGGCGGTGAAAAACTGTTTTTT.

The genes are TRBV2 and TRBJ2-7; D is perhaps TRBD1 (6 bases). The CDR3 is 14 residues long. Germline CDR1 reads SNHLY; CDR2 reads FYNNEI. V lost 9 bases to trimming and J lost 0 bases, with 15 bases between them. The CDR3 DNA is TGTGCCAGGGAGTCTGGGGACAACTCCTACGAGCAGTACTTC. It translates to CARESGDNSYEQYF.

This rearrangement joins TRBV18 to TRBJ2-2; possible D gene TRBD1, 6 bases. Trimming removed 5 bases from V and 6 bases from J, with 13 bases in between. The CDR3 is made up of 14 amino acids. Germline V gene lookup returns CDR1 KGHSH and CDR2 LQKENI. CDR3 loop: CASSAGQKAGELFF. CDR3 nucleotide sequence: TGTGCCAGCTCAGCCGGACAGAAGGCCGGGGAGCTGTTTTTT.

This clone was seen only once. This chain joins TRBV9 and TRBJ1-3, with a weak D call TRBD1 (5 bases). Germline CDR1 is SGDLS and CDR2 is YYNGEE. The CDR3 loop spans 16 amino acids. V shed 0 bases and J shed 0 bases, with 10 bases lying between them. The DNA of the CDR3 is TGTGCCAGCAGCGTAGCCGGGGACTACTCTGGAAACACCATATATTTT. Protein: CASSVAGDYSGNTIYF.

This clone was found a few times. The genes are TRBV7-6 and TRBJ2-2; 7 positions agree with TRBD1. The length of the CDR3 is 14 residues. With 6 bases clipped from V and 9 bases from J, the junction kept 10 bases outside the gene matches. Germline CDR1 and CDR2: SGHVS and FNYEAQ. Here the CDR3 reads CASSSGTDLRELFF. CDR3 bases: TGTGCCAGCAGTTCCGGGACAGACCTCCGGGAGCTGTTTTTT.

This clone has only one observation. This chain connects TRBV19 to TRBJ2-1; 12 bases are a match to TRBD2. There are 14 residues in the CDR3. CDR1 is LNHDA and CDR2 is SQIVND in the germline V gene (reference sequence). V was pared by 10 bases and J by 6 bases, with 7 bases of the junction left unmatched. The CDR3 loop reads CATLAGGLFNEQFF. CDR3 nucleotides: TGTGCCACCCTAGCGGGGGGGCTGTTCAATGAGCAGTTCTTC.

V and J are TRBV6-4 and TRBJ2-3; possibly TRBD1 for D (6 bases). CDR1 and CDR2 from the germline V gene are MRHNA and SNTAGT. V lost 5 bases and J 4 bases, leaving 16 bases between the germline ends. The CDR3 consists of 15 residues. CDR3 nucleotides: TGTGCCAGCAGTCCGGGACAATCCCCCCCAGATACGCAGTATTTT. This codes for CASSPGQSPPDTQYF.

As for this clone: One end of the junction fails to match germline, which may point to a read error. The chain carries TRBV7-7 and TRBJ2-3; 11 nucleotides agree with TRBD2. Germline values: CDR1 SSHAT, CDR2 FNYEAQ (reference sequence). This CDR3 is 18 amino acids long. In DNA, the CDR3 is TGTGCTAGCAGCTTAGGGCTAGCGGGGGGCCAGAACACAGATACGCAGTATTTT. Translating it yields CASSLGLAGGQNTDTQYF.

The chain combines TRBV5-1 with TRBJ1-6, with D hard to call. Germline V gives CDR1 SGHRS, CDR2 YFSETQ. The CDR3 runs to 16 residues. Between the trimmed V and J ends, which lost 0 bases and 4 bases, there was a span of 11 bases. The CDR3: CASSLDGIEYNSPLHF. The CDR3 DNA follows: TGCGCCAGCAGCTTGGACGGTATCGAATATAATTCACCCCTCCACTTT.

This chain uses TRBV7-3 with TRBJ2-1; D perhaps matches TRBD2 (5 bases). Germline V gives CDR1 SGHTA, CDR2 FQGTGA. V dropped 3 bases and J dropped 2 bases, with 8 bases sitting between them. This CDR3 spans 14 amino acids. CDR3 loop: CASSLSGTYNEQFF. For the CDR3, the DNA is TGTGCCAGCAGCTTGTCCGGGACCTACAATGAGCAGTTCTTC. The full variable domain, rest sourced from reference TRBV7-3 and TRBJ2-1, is GAGVSQTPSNKVTEKGKYVELRCDPISGHTALYWYRQSLGQGPEFLIYFQGTGAADDSGLPNDRFFAVRPEGSVSTLKIQRTERGDSAVYLCASSLSGTYNEQFFGPGTRLTVL.

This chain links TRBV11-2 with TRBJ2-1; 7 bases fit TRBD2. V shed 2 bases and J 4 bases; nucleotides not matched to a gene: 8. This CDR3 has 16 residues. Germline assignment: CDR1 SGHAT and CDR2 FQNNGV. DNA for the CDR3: TGTGCCAGCAGCTTACGGCGGGGGAGTTTTTACAATGAGCAGTTCTTC. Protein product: CASSLRRGSFYNEQFF.

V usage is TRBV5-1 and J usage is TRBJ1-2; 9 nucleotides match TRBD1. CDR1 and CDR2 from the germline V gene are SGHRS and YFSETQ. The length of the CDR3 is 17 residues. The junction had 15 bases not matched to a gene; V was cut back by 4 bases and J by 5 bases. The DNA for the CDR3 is TGCGCCAGCAGCACGCCGGGACAGGGTTACCTAGGGTATGGCTACACCTTC. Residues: CASSTPGQGYLGYGYTF.

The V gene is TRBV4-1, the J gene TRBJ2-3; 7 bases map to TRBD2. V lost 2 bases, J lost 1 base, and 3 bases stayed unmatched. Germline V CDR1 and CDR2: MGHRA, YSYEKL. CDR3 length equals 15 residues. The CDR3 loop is CASSQLAGGTDTQYF. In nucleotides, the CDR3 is TGCGCCAGCAGCCAACTGGCGGGGGGCACAGATACGCAGTATTTT.

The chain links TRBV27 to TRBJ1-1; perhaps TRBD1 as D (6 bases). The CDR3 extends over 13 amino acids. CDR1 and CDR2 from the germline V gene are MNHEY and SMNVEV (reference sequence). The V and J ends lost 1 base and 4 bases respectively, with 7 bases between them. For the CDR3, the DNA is TGTGCCAGCAGTTTATACAGGGCCACTGAAGCTTTCTTT. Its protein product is CASSLYRATEAFF.

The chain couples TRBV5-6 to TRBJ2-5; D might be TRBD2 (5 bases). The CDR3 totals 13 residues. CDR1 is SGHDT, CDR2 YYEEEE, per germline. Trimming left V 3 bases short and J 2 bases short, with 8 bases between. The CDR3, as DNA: TGTGCCAGCAGCTACGGGATACAAGAGACCCAGTACTTC. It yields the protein CASSYGIQETQYF.

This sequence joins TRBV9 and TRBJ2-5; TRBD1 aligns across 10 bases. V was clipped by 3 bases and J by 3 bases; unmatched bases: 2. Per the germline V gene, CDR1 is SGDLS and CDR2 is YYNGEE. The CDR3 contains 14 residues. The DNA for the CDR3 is TGTGCCAGCAGCGCGGACAGGGGGGAAGAGACCCAGTACTTC. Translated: CASSADRGEETQYF.

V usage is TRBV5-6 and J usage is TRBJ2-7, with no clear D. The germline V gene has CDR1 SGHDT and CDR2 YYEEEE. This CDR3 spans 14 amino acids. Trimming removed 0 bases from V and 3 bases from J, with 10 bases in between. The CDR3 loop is CASSLGLKRYEQYF. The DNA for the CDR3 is TGTGCCAGCAGCTTGGGACTGAAACGCTACGAGCAGTACTTC.

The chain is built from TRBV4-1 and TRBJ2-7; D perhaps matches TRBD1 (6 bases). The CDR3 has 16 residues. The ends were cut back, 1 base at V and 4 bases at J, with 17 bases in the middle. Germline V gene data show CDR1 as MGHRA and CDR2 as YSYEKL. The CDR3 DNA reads TGCGCCAGCAGCCAAGGGATACAGGGCCCCATGTACGAGCAGTACTTC. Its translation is CASSQGIQGPMYEQYF.

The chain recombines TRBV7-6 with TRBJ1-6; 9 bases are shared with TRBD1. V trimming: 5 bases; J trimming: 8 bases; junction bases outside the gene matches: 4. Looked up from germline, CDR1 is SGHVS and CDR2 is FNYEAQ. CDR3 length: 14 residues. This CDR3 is CASSPGQGYSPLHF. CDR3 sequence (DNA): TGTGCCAGCAGCCCCGGACAGGGGTATTCACCCCTCCACTTT.

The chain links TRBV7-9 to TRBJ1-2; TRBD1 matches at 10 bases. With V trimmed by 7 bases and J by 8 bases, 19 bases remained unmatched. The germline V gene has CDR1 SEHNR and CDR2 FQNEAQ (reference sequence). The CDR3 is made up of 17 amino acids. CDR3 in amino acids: CASTKKLGGQGTGGYTF. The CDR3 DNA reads TGTGCCAGCACCAAAAAGTTGGGGGGACAGGGGACGGGGGGCTACACCTTC.

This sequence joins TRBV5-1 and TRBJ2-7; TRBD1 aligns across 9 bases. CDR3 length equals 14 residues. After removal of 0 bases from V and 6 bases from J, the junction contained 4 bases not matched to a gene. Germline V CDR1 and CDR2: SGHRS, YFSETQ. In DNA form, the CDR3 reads TGCGCCAGCAGCTTGGATGGGACAGGGAGCGAGCAGTACTTC. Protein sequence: CASSLDGTGSEQYF. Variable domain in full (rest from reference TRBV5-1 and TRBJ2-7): KAGVTQTPRYLIKTRGQQVTLSCSPISGHRSVSWYQQTPGQGLQFLFEYFSETQRNKGNFPGRFSGRQFSNSRSEMNVSTLELGDSALYLCASSLDGTGSEQYFGPGTRLTVT.

The CDR3 DNA sequence: TGTGCCAGCAGCCAAGTGGCTAGCGCCAACACCGGGGAGCTGTTTTTT. It encodes CASSQVASANTGELFF. V usage is TRBV14 and J usage is TRBJ2-2, with D perhaps TRBD2 (6 bases). Germline CDR1 reads SGHDN; CDR2 reads FVKESK. Trimming stripped 1 base from V and 2 bases from J, with 11 bases between. The length of the CDR3 is 16 residues.

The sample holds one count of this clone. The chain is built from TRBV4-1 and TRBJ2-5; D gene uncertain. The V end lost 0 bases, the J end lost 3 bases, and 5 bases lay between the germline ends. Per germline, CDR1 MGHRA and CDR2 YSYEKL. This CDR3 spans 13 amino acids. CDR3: CASSQDLEETQYF. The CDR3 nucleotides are TGCGCCAGCAGCCAAGATCTTGAAGAGACCCAGTACTTC.

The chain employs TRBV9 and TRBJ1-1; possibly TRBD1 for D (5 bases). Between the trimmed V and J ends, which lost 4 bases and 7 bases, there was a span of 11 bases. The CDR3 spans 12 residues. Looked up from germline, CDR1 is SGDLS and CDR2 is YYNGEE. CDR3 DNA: TGTGCCAGCAGCCACAGGACGGGTGAAGCTTTCTTT. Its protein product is CASSHRTGEAFF. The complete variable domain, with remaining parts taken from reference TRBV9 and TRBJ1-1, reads DSGVTQTPKHLITATGQRVTLRCSPRSGDLSVYWYQQSLDQGLQFLIQYYNGEERAKGNILERFSAQQFPDLHSELNLSSLELGDSALYFCASSHRTGEAFFGQGTRLTVV.

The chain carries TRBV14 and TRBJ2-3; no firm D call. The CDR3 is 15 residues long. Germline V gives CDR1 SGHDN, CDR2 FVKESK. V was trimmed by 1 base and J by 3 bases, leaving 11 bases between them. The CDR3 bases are TGTGCCAGCAGCCAAGGGCACCACGGGACAGATACGCAGTATTTT. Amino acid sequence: CASSQGHHGTDTQYF. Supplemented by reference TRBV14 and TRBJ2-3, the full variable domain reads EAGVTQFPSHSVIEKGQTVTLRCDPISGHDNLYWYRRVMGKEIKFLLHFVKESKQDESGMPNNRFLAERTGGTYSTLKVQPAELEDSGVYFCASSQGHHGTDTQYFGPGTRLTVL.

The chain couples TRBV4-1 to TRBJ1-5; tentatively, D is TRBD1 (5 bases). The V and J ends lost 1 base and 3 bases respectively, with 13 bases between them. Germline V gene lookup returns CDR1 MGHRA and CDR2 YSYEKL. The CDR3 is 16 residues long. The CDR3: CASSQGANRLNQPQHF. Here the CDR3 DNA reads TGCGCCAGCAGCCAAGGAGCGAACAGGCTCAATCAGCCCCAGCATTTT.

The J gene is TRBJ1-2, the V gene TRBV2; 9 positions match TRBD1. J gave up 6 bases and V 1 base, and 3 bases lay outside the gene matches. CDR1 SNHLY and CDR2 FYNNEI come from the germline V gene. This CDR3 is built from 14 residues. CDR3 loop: CASSEGRTGDGYTF. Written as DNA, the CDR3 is TGTGCCAGCAGTGAAGGTCGGACAGGGGATGGCTACACCTTC.

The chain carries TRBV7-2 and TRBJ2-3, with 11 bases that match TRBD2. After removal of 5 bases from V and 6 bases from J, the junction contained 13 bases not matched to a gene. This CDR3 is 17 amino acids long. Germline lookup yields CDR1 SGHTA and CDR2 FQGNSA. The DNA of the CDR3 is TGTGCCAGCAGCGACCGACTAGCGGGGACGCTGCTGGATACGCAGTATTTT. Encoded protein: CASSDRLAGTLLDTQYF.